This TCR beta chain comes out of a study of shared clonotypes between healthy human individuals. Across the whole study: Three plates were used per donor for CD4 naive, three for CD4 memory, two for CD8 naive and one for CD8 memory.

The naive CD8 subset, CD45RO-negative cells positively selected for CCR7, excluded terminally differentiated effector memory CD45RA+ cells. CDR3 length equals 14 residues. V was trimmed by 2 bases and J by 4 bases, leaving 12 bases between them. Germline loops: CDR1 SNHLY, CDR2 FYNNEI. Sequencing was performed with immunoSEQ multiplex PCR; in TCRdb, only in-frame clones are kept and a portion is missing. This table holds approximately 810,000 clones, approximately 92% found once. The chain carries TRBV2 and TRBJ2-7; weak D call: TRBD2 (5 bases). The receptor's source is a man aged 25-40 years in good health. The specimen was naive CD8+ T cells sorted from blood. The CDR3 region has the DNA TGTGCCAGCAGTGAACGGGGATTTTGGTACGAGCAGTACTTC. As protein: CASSERGFWYEQYF.